Listed below are T cell receptor beta chains from one sample, sequenced in a study of cytomegalovirus exposure and HLA in healthy donors. The table came from immunoSEQ multiplex PCR; TCRdb's copy has only in-frame clones and leaves some out. The table lists some 320,000 clones, roughly 87% of them singletons. Sequencing input: PBMCs. The receptors derive from a woman aged 25-40 years in good health and CMV-seropositive. Both conserved end residues are part of each CDR3. Each record gives: CDR3 protein, CDR3 DNA, D gene, V gene, J gene, clone size. A D gene is named only where the DNA matches it firmly. Size is omitted from some rows. Given values are once, few, many or a class for expanded clones.

CDR3 protein: CASSQGFLGDEQFF
CDR3 DNA: TGCGCCAGCAGCCAAGGATTTTTAGGAGATGAGCAGTTCTTC
D gene: NA
V gene: TRBV4-3
J gene: TRBJ2-1
clone size: NA

CDR3 protein: CASSVGVSYEQYF
CDR3 DNA: TGTGCCAGCAGCGTAGGAGTCTCCTACGAGCAGTACTTC
D gene: NA
V gene: TRBV9
J gene: TRBJ2-7
clone size: NA

CDR3 protein: CASSLGTGGMNEQYF
CDR3 DNA: TGTGCCAGCAGCTTGGGGACAGGGGGCATGAACGAGCAGTACTTC
D gene: TRBD1
V gene: TRBV5-4
J gene: TRBJ2-7
clone size: NA

CDR3 protein: CASGPRGNYEQYF
CDR3 DNA: TGTGCCAGCGGTCCTAGAGGGAATTACGAGCAGTACTTC
D gene: NA
V gene: TRBV9
J gene: TRBJ2-7
clone size: once

CDR3 protein: CASSHDRGDYGYTF
CDR3 DNA: TGTGCCAGCAGTCACGACAGGGGAGACTATGGCTACACCTTC
D gene: TRBD1
V gene: TRBV2
J gene: TRBJ1-2
clone size: NA

CDR3 protein: CASSGRGGSSYNEQFF
CDR3 DNA: TGTGCCAGCAGCGGACGCGGGGGGAGCTCCTACAATGAGCAGTTCTTC
D gene: TRBD2
V gene: TRBV9
J gene: TRBJ2-1
clone size: NA

CDR3 protein: CAWSEWGGLRENNEQFF
CDR3 DNA: TGTGCCTGGAGTGAATGGGGGGGGCTGAGGGAAAACAATGAGCAGTTCTTC
D gene: NA
V gene: TRBV30
J gene: TRBJ2-1
clone size: NA

CDR3 protein: CASRETGGSEQYF
CDR3 DNA: TGTGCCAGCAGGGAGACAGGGGGCAGCGAGCAGTACTTC
D gene: TRBD1
V gene: TRBV6-1
J gene: TRBJ2-7
clone size: NA

CDR3 protein: CASSPPGRDLRNEQFF
CDR3 DNA: TGTGCCAGCAGCCCGCCGGGACGGGACCTAAGAAATGAGCAGTTCTTC
D gene: NA
V gene: TRBV7-2
J gene: TRBJ2-1
clone size: NA

CDR3 protein: CAWSRNTGELFF
CDR3 DNA: TGTGCCTGGAGCCGGAACACCGGGGAGCTGTTTTTT
D gene: NA
V gene: TRBV30
J gene: TRBJ2-2
clone size: once